Presented here are 25 T cell receptor beta chains from one specimen sequenced in a study of radiotherapy plus CTLA-4 blockade in lung cancer. Assay: immunoSEQ multiplex PCR; the TCRdb copy retains only in-frame clones and omits some. In the table there are more than 95,000 clones, roughly 74% of which are singletons. The source material was peripheral blood, sampled from a patient treated with radiotherapy plus ipilimumab. These TCRs come from a human donor with non-small cell lung cancer who had a partial response to radiotherapy plus ipilimumab. Some clones in this sample may be carry-over from other donors' samples.

The J gene is TRBJ2-1, the V gene TRBV9; TRBD2 matches at 10 bases. The germline CDR1 and CDR2 sequences are SGDLS and YYNGEE. With V trimmed by 4 bases and J by 4 bases, 8 bases remained unmatched. This CDR3 spans 16 amino acids. The CDR3 DNA reads as TGTGCCAGCAGCCTCCGGACTAGCGGAGGGTACAATGAGCAGTTCTTC. It is translated as CASSLRTSGGYNEQFF.

J is TRBJ2-7 and V is TRBV9, with D perhaps TRBD2 (5 bases). CDR1 is SGDLS, CDR2 YYNGEE, per germline. The V end was cut by 0 bases, the J end by 1 base, with 11 bases between. This CDR3 has 15 residues. The CDR3 reads CASSVATGESYEQYF. CDR3 coding DNA: TGTGCCAGCAGCGTAGCCACCGGGGAGTCCTACGAGCAGTACTTC.

The chain has TRBV11-2 and TRBJ2-2, with D perhaps matching TRBD2 (5 bases). CDR1 is SGHAT and CDR2 is FQNNGV in the germline V gene. The CDR3 has 15 amino acids. Trimming stripped 4 bases from V and 5 bases from J, with 14 bases between. The DNA of the CDR3 is TGTGCCAGCAGCTCCCAGAGGACTGGGACCGGGGAGCTGTTTTTT. Translation: CASSSQRTGTGELFF.

The chain couples TRBV12-5 to TRBJ2-7; tentatively, D is TRBD2 (5 bases). CDR3 length equals 16 residues. V lost 6 bases to trimming and J lost 2 bases, with 20 bases between them. The germline gives CDR1 LGHNT, CDR2 FRNRAP. CDR3 nucleotide sequence: TGTGCTAGTGGGCCAAGACCTTTCGGGGATACCTACGAGCAGTACTTC. Translation: CASGPRPFGDTYEQYF. Variable domain in full (rest from reference TRBV12-5 and TRBJ2-7): DARVTQTPRHKVTEMGQEVTMRCQPILGHNTVFWYRQTMMQGLELLAYFRNRAPLDDSGMPKDRFSAEMPDATLATLKIQPSEPRDSAVYFCASGPRPFGDTYEQYFGPGTRLTVT.

The genes are TRBV2 and TRBJ2-1; 9 nucleotides line up with TRBD2. The CDR3 contains 14 residues. CDR1 is SNHLY, CDR2 FYNNEI, per germline. J gave up 3 bases and V 10 bases, and 7 bases lay outside the gene matches. The CDR3 DNA reads TGTGCCACCCAAGCGGGGGGTCGCTACAATGAGCAGTTCTTC. It is translated as CATQAGGRYNEQFF.

Details on this clone: Other DNA sequences in the same sample also yield this CDR3. The V call is TRBV7-8, the J call TRBJ2-1, with a possible D match to TRBD1 (6 bases). V was shortened by 3 bases and J by 3 bases, with 6 bases between the two germline ends. This CDR3 contains 13 residues. CDR1 and CDR2 from the germline V gene are SGHVS and FQNEAQ. The CDR3 sequence is CASSLDSYNEQFF. The CDR3 DNA is TGTGCCAGCAGCTTGGACAGCTACAATGAGCAGTTCTTC.

This chain links TRBV27 with TRBJ2-5, with 8 bases aligning to TRBD1. CDR3 length equals 18 residues. Unmatched junction bases numbered 10, after V lost 1 base and J lost 0 bases. Germline V CDR1 and CDR2: MNHEY, SMNVEV (reference sequence). CDR3 residues: CASSLFGRGRVYQETQYF. CDR3 coding DNA: TGTGCCAGCAGTTTATTTGGCAGGGGGCGGGTTTACCAAGAGACCCAGTACTTC.

This rearrangement joins TRBV27 to TRBJ1-1, with D maybe TRBD1 (6 bases). The CDR3 is 16 residues long. Germline CDR1 MNHEY, CDR2 SMNVEV (reference sequence). Trimming pared 11 bases from V and 8 bases from J, leaving 30 bases between. The CDR3: CASGDIRSGALWEAFF. The CDR3 DNA follows: TGTGCCTCAGGAGATATACGGTCAGGGGCGTTGTGGGAAGCTTTCTTT.

The genes are TRBV6-1 and TRBJ1-2; 9 positions agree with TRBD1. J lost 7 bases, V lost 4 bases, and 4 bases had no gene match. The germline V gene has CDR1 MNHNS and CDR2 SASEGT. CDR3 length equals 13 residues. In DNA, the CDR3 is TGTGCCAGCAGTGTTCCGGGACAGGGTGGCTACACCTTC. This sequence encodes CASSVPGQGGYTF.

In its sample, this clone was seen a few times. V is TRBV6-5 and J is TRBJ2-7; 9 bases line up with TRBD1. This CDR3 comprises 15 residues. CDR1 MNHEY and CDR2 SVGAGI come from the germline V gene. V shed 5 bases, J shed 0 bases, and the junction held 5 bases outside the gene matches. CDR3 nucleotide sequence: TGTGCCAGCAGTCAACGGGACAGGGTCTCCTACGAGCAGTACTTC. Its protein product is CASSQRDRVSYEQYF.

This chain links TRBV5-5 with TRBJ1-5; D gene ambiguous. V gave up 2 bases and J gave up 3 bases, with 15 bases separating them. In germline, CDR1 is SGHKS, CDR2 YYEKEE (reference sequence). CDR3 length equals 16 residues. This CDR3 is CASSFLPGSVNQPQHF. The DNA of the CDR3 is TGTGCCAGCAGCTTTTTGCCGGGGTCGGTCAATCAGCCCCAGCATTTT. Combining the CDR3 with reference TRBV5-5 and TRBJ1-5 gives the whole variable domain DAGVTQSPTHLIKTRGQQVTLRCSPISGHKSVSWYQQVLGQGPQFIFQYYEKEERGRGNFPDRFSARQFPNYSSELNVNALLLGDSALYLCASSFLPGSVNQPQHFGDGTRLSIL.

The rearrangement uses TRBV28 and TRBJ2-1; 13 nucleotides line up with TRBD2. Unmatched junction bases numbered 12, after V lost 6 bases and J lost 1 base. There are 19 residues in the CDR3. The V gene's germline CDR1 is MDHEN and CDR2 SYDVKM. CDR3 in DNA: TGTGCCAGCAGAGTTAGGACTAGCGGGAGAGCCCCTTCCTACAATGAGCAGTTCTTC. As protein: CASRVRTSGRAPSYNEQFF.

The chain has TRBV19 and TRBJ2-7; D is unresolved. Germline V gene lookup returns CDR1 LNHDA and CDR2 SQIVND (reference sequence). V was pared by 5 bases and J by 0 bases, with 5 bases between. The CDR3 consists of 12 residues. CDR3 sequence (DNA): TGTGCCAGTAGTCCTAGCTCCTACGAGCAGTACTTC. Its protein product is CASSPSSYEQYF.

V usage is TRBV4-1 and J usage is TRBJ2-2, with D possibly TRBD2 on 5 matching bases. The CDR3 length is 15 residues. Trimming removed 4 bases from V and 4 bases from J, with 13 bases in between. Germline V gene lookup returns CDR1 MGHRA and CDR2 YSYEKL. Here the CDR3 reads CASSLEADLTGELFF. CDR3 sequence (DNA): TGCGCCAGCAGCCTGGAGGCAGATCTCACCGGGGAGCTGTTTTTT.

V is TRBV2 and J is TRBJ1-2; weak D call: TRBD1 (5 bases). The ends were cut back, 1 base at V and 6 bases at J, with 15 bases in the middle. The CDR3 contains 15 residues. Per germline, CDR1 SNHLY and CDR2 FYNNEI. In DNA, the CDR3 is TGTGCCAGCAGTGAAGAGATGACAGAGCCTCATGGCTACACCTTC. It translates to CASSEEMTEPHGYTF.

This clone was seen at least ten times. The rearrangement uses TRBV9 and TRBJ2-1; 11 positions agree with TRBD2. The ends lost 4 bases at V and 5 bases at J; junction bases unmatched: 2. The CDR3 is made up of 14 amino acids. The germline CDR1 and CDR2 sequences are SGDLS and YYNGEE. The CDR3 coding sequence is TGTGCCAGCAGCTTGGGACTAGCGGACAATGAGCAGTTCTTC. It encodes CASSLGLADNEQFF.

As to this clone: The junction shows a germline mismatch at one end, possibly a read error. The rearrangement joins TRBV7-2 to TRBJ1-1; 8 bases are shared with TRBD1. The CDR3 consists of 16 residues. Germline V gene lookup returns CDR1 SGHTA and CDR2 FQGNSA. DNA of the CDR3: TGTGCCAGCAGCTTGGGGATGACAGGGGAGAACACTGAAGTTTTCTTT. Its protein is CASSLGMTGENTEVFF.

This clone came up a few times. The chain carries TRBV5-1 and TRBJ2-5; 10 nucleotides match TRBD1. Germline trimming cut 0 bases from V and 2 bases from J; bases unmatched to any gene: 7. CDR3 length: 17 residues. Germline values: CDR1 SGHRS, CDR2 YFSETQ. CDR3 protein: CASSLAGQGGRQETQYF. In DNA, the CDR3 is TGCGCCAGCAGCTTGGCCGGACAGGGGGGGCGTCAAGAGACCCAGTACTTC.

The table lists this clone with a few counts. This chain connects TRBV5-4 to TRBJ2-3; D not resolved. The CDR3 sequence is 14 residues long. V gave up 5 bases and J gave up 4 bases, with 14 bases separating them. Germline loops: CDR1 SGHNT, CDR2 YYREEE (reference sequence). The CDR3 DNA is TGTGCCAGCAGACTCGTAGATAACCCAGATACGCAGTATTTT. Translation gives CASRLVDNPDTQYF.

The rearrangement links TRBV1 to TRBJ2-3; the D call in the table, TRBD2, was not verified against the DNA. TRBV1 is an annotated pseudogene. The CDR3 has 15 residues. The DNA of the CDR3 is TGCACCAGCAGCCAAGTGGAGAGGGCGAAAGATACGCAGTATTTT. Its protein product is CTSSQVERAKDTQYF.

J is TRBJ2-2 and V is TRBV5-1; D might be TRBD1 (5 bases). V was clipped by 1 base and J by 1 base, with 8 bases between them. This CDR3 is built from 15 residues. From germline, CDR1 is SGHRS and CDR2 YFSETQ. CDR3 protein: CASSLRTGNTGELFF. CDR3 coding DNA: TGCGCCAGCAGCTTGAGAACAGGGAACACCGGGGAGCTGTTTTTT.

This clone occurred once. The J gene is TRBJ1-6, the V gene TRBV5-1, with 7 nucleotides matching TRBD1. With V trimmed by 0 bases and J by 9 bases, 3 bases remained unmatched. This CDR3 region has 14 residues. The germline gives CDR1 SGHRS, CDR2 YFSETQ. The CDR3 region is CASSLETGISPLHF. The CDR3 nucleotides are TGCGCCAGCAGCTTGGAGACAGGGATTTCACCCCTCCACTTT.

The CDR3 DNA reads TGCAGCGTGGATACTAGCGGGAGTCTCAATGAGCAGTTCTTC. It translates to CSVDTSGSLNEQFF. This chain links TRBV29-1 with TRBJ2-1; TRBD2 agrees at 11 bases. CDR1 SQVTM and CDR2 ANQGSEA come from the germline V gene. This CDR3 is built from 14 residues. The V gene end was trimmed by 6 bases and the J gene end by 6 bases; junction bases not matched to a gene: 7.

The genes are TRBV27 and TRBJ2-2, with a weak D call TRBD1 (6 bases). Germline CDR1 reads MNHEY; CDR2 reads SMNVEV (reference sequence). V was clipped by 6 bases and J by 4 bases, with 21 bases between them. This CDR3 spans 17 amino acids. Here the CDR3 DNA reads TGTGCCAGCAGAGTTTTGGGGTCGGGACAATTCACCGGGGAGCTGTTTTTT. This codes for CASRVLGSGQFTGELFF.

This chain uses TRBV7-9 with TRBJ2-7; 7 bases align to TRBD1. The CDR3 sequence is 18 residues long. Trimming removed 5 bases from V and 2 bases from J; junction bases left unmatched: 18. Germline CDR1 SEHNR, CDR2 FQNEAQ (reference sequence). CDR3 in DNA: TGTGCCAGCAGCCCAGGGGGAAGGTATGACGGGATAGCCTACGAGCAGTACTTC. Amino acids: CASSPGGRYDGIAYEQYF.